This T cell receptor beta chain was recovered during a study of blood T cell repertoires in COVID-19. Study in general: Samples representing acute and convalescent COVID-19 were sourced from the United States, Italy and Spain.

J gave up 2 bases and V 0 bases, and 4 bases lay outside the gene matches. This CDR3 region has 16 residues. The germline CDR1 and CDR2 sequences are LGHNA and YNFKEQ. In the original workflow: Estimation of nucleated cell counts was performed using reference gene primer amplification. The protocol was immunoSEQ multiplex PCR, while the TCRdb copy is restricted to in-frame clones and leaves out a portion. That table is the source of V, J and clone size, and D and trimming were worked out from the DNA. Of roughly 190,000 clones listed, over 75% are singletons. This chain connects TRBV4-2 to TRBJ2-1, with TRBD1 matching 7 bases. The sample taken for sequencing was peripheral blood. This TCR derives from a woman aged 40 to 55 who had recovered from COVID-19. The CDR3 bases are TGTGCCAGCAGCCAAGAGAGTCAGGGGGCCTACAATGAGCAGTTCTTC. Its protein is CASSQESQGAYNEQFF.